The entry that follows covers one T cell receptor beta chain sequence. The specificity of this receptor is unknown. No per-base quality is available; no much larger clone lies one base away. The donors were some 39 Caucasian individuals from Russia, aged roughly 6 to 100 years, who were systemically healthy. Each donor gave 8 to 10 milliliters of peripheral blood, drawn into EDTA-treated Vacutainer tubes. PBMCs were isolated by Ficoll-Paque density-gradient centrifugation, with at least 7 million obtained per sample. Total RNA, at least 5 micrograms per sample, was extracted from PBMCs with Trizol reagent. For every donor, an aliquot of PBMCs went through flow cytometry to measure the percentages of naive CD45RAhigh/CD27high T cells. Library creation used 5' RACE. Sequencing instrument: Illumina HiSeq 2500. A second PCR of roughly 7 to 11 cycles was performed with a sample-barcoded 5' primer and a J-beta primer mix. A template-switch 5' adaptor carrying 12 random nucleotides introduced a unique molecular identifier onto each TCR beta cDNA molecule. Each sample yielded at least 2.5 million CDR3-containing paired-end reads. The Mint cDNA synthesis kit, primed by a TRBC-specific oligonucleotide, was used to synthesize first-strand cDNA from all RNA. Following uracil-DNA glycosylase treatment, all cDNA underwent a first 18-cycle PCR with the universal primers M1SS and BC2_uni_R. Turning to the authors' computational methods: For normalization, 1 million high-quality reads, each with a distinct molecular identifier, were randomly selected from each sample. Reads sharing molecular identifiers were discarded rather than binned into consensus sequences. CDR3 identification, clonotype clustering and error correction used MiTCR with a Q25 quality threshold and the strictest error-elimination algorithm. Lower-bound total TCR beta diversity was estimated with a nonparametric unseen species model using Euler transformation. Starting from the raw public reads, TCRdb applied fastp trimming at Q25, assembled clones with MiXCR and retained in-frame beta chains. Entries that share a CDR3 protein sequence are merged under the most common genes and DNA. The V and J calls were determined by TCRdb, not by the authors. The sample contains under 850,000 distinct CDR3 sequences, about 37% of them found a single time. Of the sample, around 13% falls within the top ten clones.

The sample is drawn from a study of blood T cells in healthy people across ages (dated by TCRdb to the mid-2010s). Context from the whole study: In model experiments, roughly one uniquely barcoded TCR beta cDNA molecule per two T cells was captured by template switching. Using deep sequencing normalized with unique cDNA molecular identifiers, the study measured how TCR beta repertoire diversity changes with age. Donors were grouped into four age groups: young (average about 15 years), middle-aged (roughly 38), aged (about 59) and long-lived (about 82). To avoid experimental bias, donors of different ages were distributed randomly across sequencing lanes. For two donors (one aged 18 to 29 and one aged 80 or older), the study analyzed two additional independent replicas of 1 million unique cDNA reads from the same blood draw. Study-wide conclusions, independent of this receptor: Observed TCR beta diversity per million T cells fell roughly linearly with age, and a significant reduction was already apparent by age roughly 40. There was a strong correlation between observed TCR beta diversity and the percentage of naive T cells measured by flow cytometry. Conclusive comparison of naive and antigen-experienced compartments was prevented by the profiling of bulk unsorted PBMCs. Compared with the aged group, the long-lived group had more naive CD4+ T cells, fewer expanded clones and increased TCR diversity, suggesting age selection. Because donor CMV infection status was unknown, age-related changes in expanded clonotypes were potentially confounded. Estimates of total diversity from one million sequenced T cells were regarded as lower bounds and underestimates.

Including cysteine and phenylalanine, the CDR3 has 21 amino acids. Only CDR3 DNA is held: 63 bases, read in frame from base 1. The sample was blood. The TCR was taken from a man between 18 and 35 years old in good health. The chain links TRBV21-1 with TRBJ2-1; TRBD2 is the table's D call, not checked against the DNA. TRBV21-1 is shown as a pseudogene. Here the CDR3 is given as CASSNGGLAGGLGGSYNEQFF. The DNA sequence reads TGTGCCAGCAGCAACGGGGGACTAGCGGGGGGGTTGGGGGGCTCCTACAATGAGCAGTTCTTC.